A single T cell receptor (beta chain) is shown here with its context. The sample is drawn from a study of blood T cell repertoires in COVID-19. Study information: Donors in the United States, Italy and Spain gave samples during acute or convalescent COVID-19. T cells, B-cell-depleted T cells, or PBMCs provided the cDNA or gDNA that served as material.

Germline V gene sequence: CDR1 SGHVS, CDR2 FNYEAQ. This CDR3 has 11 amino acids. Trimming pared 5 bases from V and 5 bases from J, leaving 6 bases between. Original handling: Amplification of reference gene primers was used by the study to estimate nucleated cell counts. Data came from immunoSEQ multiplex PCR; TCRdb stores just in-frame clones and leaves some out. V, J and clone size are taken as reported in that table, and D and trimming were inferred from the DNA itself. The table records about 74,000 clones, roughly 79% of them present only once. This clonotype was sampled from a man in his 70s with acute or convalescent COVID-19. Material for sequencing was peripheral blood. The V gene is TRBV7-6, the J gene TRBJ2-5, with a possible D match to TRBD2 (6 bases). CDR3 region: CASSSGETQYF. Here the CDR3 DNA reads TGTGCCAGCAGCAGCGGGGAGACCCAGTACTTC.